This T cell receptor beta chain was obtained from a study of radiotherapy plus CTLA-4 blockade in lung cancer. Notes on the study in general: Radiotherapy was combined with ipilimumab, and tumor-derived TCR clones then expanded in blood.

In regard to this clone: Antigen unknown.

Chemo-refractory metastatic non-small-cell lung cancer patients received focal radiation with ipilimumab CTLA-4 blockade. Clones were read by immunoSEQ multiplex PCR, and TCRdb kept only the in-frame ones, dropping some. This repertoire shows about 85,000 clones, more than 75% found once; its top ten account for approximately 2.2%. Trimming stripped 6 bases from V and 5 bases from J, with 10 bases between. CDR1 and CDR2 (germline): SNHLY, FYNNEI. CDR3 size: 13 residues. The rearrangement uses TRBV2 and TRBJ1-4; D not certain. The sample consisted of peripheral blood, taken from a patient treated with radiotherapy plus ipilimumab. The receptor comes from a human donor with non-small cell lung cancer who had a partial response to radiotherapy plus ipilimumab. As DNA, the CDR3 is TGTGCCAGCAGGGAACAGTTGAATGAAAAACTGTTTTTT. Its translation is CASREQLNEKLFF.